The clone carrying this TCR beta chain has just a few counts. The record originates from a study of blood T cell repertoires in COVID-19. Study background: COVID-19 samples from acute and convalescent phases originated in the United States, Italy and Spain. PBMCs, B-cell-depleted T cells, or T cells provided the cDNA or gDNA that made up the material.

Trimming left V 4 bases short and J 0 bases short, with 12 bases between. Germline V lookup: CDR1 LGHDT, CDR2 YNNKEL (reference sequence). This CDR3 comprises 16 residues. The protocol was immunoSEQ multiplex PCR, while the TCRdb copy is restricted to in-frame clones and leaves out a portion. This sample has about 260,000 clones; around 88% occur once, and the top ten carry nearly 2%. The J gene is TRBJ1-4, the V gene TRBV3-1 (or the pseudogene TRBV3-2); TRBD1 might be the D (6 bases). The TCR comes from a man aged 25-40 years with active or convalescent COVID-19. Sequenced input: peripheral blood. CDR3 in DNA: TGTGCCAGCAGCCCTGATCCAGGGGCAACTAATGAAAAACTGTTTTTT. The encoded protein is CASSPDPGATNEKLFF.